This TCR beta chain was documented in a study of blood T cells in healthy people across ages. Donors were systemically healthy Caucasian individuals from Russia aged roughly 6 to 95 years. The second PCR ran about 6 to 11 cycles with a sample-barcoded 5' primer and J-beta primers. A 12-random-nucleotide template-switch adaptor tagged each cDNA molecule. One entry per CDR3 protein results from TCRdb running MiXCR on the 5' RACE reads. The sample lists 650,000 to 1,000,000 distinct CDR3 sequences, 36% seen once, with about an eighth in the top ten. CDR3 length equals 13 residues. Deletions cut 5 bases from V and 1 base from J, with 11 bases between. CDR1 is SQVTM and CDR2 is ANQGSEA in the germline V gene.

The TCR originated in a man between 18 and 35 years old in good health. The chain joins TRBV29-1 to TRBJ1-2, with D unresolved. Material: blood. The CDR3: CSVLSDFNYGYTF. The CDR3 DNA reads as TGCAGCGTTCTTTCAGATTTTAACTATGGCTACACCTTC.